Listed here are 10 T cell receptor beta chains from one sample, sequenced in a study of CD8 T cells in Susac syndrome. Reverse transcription of 0.5 to 1 ug RNA was carried out with random hexamers. TCRdb reprocessed the immunoSEQ multiplex PCR reads via MiXCR and lists one record per CDR3 protein. The sample lists a few hundred thousand distinct CDR3 sequences, 90% to 95% occurring once. Material: CD8+ T cells from PBMCs. The receptor source for this set is a human donor with multiple sclerosis.

This chain joins TRBV6-5 and TRBJ2-1; possible D gene TRBD2, 5 bases. CDR3 length equals 16 residues. Trimming removed 0 bases from V and 4 bases from J, with 13 bases in between. Germline values: CDR1 MNHEY, CDR2 SVGAGI. In nucleotides, the CDR3 is TGTGCCAGCAGTTACTCTATCCGGGAAGCTTACAATGAGCAGTTCTTC. Residues: CASSYSIREAYNEQFF.

The count of this clonotype is one. V is TRBV7-9 and J is TRBJ1-1, with D uncertain. This CDR3 spans 13 amino acids. Germline V CDR1 and CDR2: SEHNR, FQNEAQ (reference sequence). Trimming cost V 2 bases and J 0 bases, with 4 bases left between them. CDR3 protein: CASSLIMNTEAFF. CDR3 DNA: TGTGCCAGCAGCTTAATAATGAACACTGAAGCTTTCTTT.

This chain links TRBV20-1 with TRBJ2-7; D unresolved. Trimming removed 1 base from V and 0 bases from J, with 4 bases in between. CDR1 is DFQATT and CDR2 is SNEGSKA in the germline V gene (reference sequence). This CDR3 is 12 amino acids long. CDR3: CSARGVSYEQYF. Written as DNA, the CDR3 is TGCAGTGCTAGAGGTGTCTCCTACGAGCAGTACTTC.

The CDR3 here is CASSVAATLNTEAFF. CDR3 sequence (DNA): TGTGCCAGCAGCGTAGCAGCCACCTTGAACACTGAAGCTTTCTTT. V and J are TRBV9 and TRBJ1-1; the D is unclear. Trimming took off 0 bases at V and 0 bases at J, with 9 bases between the two ends. This CDR3 contains 15 residues. Germline V lookup: CDR1 SGDLS, CDR2 YYNGEE.

This clonotype was picked up a small number of times. The V call is TRBV29-1, the J call TRBJ2-7; tentative D call: TRBD1 (6 bases). V lost 0 bases and J 2 bases, leaving 11 bases between the germline ends. The CDR3 sequence is 14 residues long. CDR1 SQVTM and CDR2 ANQGSEA come from the germline V gene. CDR3 nucleotides: TGCAGCGTTGAAGAGGAGGACAGTCCCTACGAGCAGTACTTC. Amino acid sequence: CSVEEEDSPYEQYF.

The chain couples TRBV5-1 to TRBJ1-1, with D perhaps matching TRBD1 (6 bases). Trimming removed 4 bases at V and 1 base at J, with 11 bases between. This CDR3 spans 14 amino acids. The germline CDR1 and CDR2 sequences are SGHRS and YFSETQ. DNA of the CDR3: TGCGCCAGCAGCACAACAGGGTGGAACACTGAAGCTTTCTTT. Translated: CASSTTGWNTEAFF.

The chain couples TRBV7-9 to TRBJ2-7; TRBD1 matches 8 bases. Germline V gene data show CDR1 as SEHNR and CDR2 as FQNEAQ (reference sequence). V gave up 1 base and J gave up 3 bases; unmatched junction bases: 8. This CDR3 has 16 residues. The CDR3, as DNA: TGTGCCAGCAGCTTAGACCTAGGACAGGGCAACTACGAGCAGTACTTC. The encoded protein is CASSLDLGQGNYEQYF. The complete variable domain, with remaining parts taken from reference TRBV7-9 and TRBJ2-7, reads DTGVSQNPRHKITKRGQNVTFRCDPISEHNRLYWYRQTLGQGPEFLTYFQNEAQLEKSRLLSDRFSAERPKGSFSTLEIQRTEQGDSAMYLCASSLDLGQGNYEQYFGPGTRLTVT.

V gene TRBV7-9 combines with J gene TRBJ1-2; 7 nucleotides align to TRBD1. CDR1 and CDR2 (germline): SEHNR, FQNEAQ (reference sequence). This CDR3 contains 16 residues. V lost 5 bases, J lost 2 bases, and 11 bases stayed unmatched. The CDR3 region is CASSPTGTALNYGYTF. The CDR3 nucleotides read TGTGCCAGCAGCCCGACAGGGACAGCGTTGAACTATGGCTACACCTTC.

The chain combines TRBV18 with TRBJ2-3; a weak D match, TRBD1 (6 bases). V was pared by 3 bases and J by 0 bases, with 7 bases between. CDR3 length equals 14 residues. Germline CDR1 KGHSH, CDR2 LQKENI. CDR3 DNA sequence: TGTGCCAGCTCACCGGACAGTAGCACAGATACGCAGTATTTT. This gives the protein CASSPDSSTDTQYF.

The V call is TRBV19, the J call TRBJ1-1; 7 nucleotides align to TRBD1. CDR1 and CDR2 (germline): LNHDA, SQIVND (reference sequence). V was pared by 3 bases and J by 0 bases, with 13 bases of the junction left unmatched. The CDR3 sequence is 18 residues long. The CDR3 DNA sequence: TGTGCCAGTAGTATCCCGCCCGGACAGGTGGGACTGAACACTGAAGCTTTCTTT. Residues: CASSIPPGQVGLNTEAFF.